A single sample is the source of the 11 T cell receptor beta chains below, sequenced in a study of blood T cell repertoires in COVID-19. The data were produced by immunoSEQ multiplex PCR, yet TCRdb's version contains in-frame clones alone and is incomplete. The sample records about 83,000 clones, approximately 81% being singletons. The sample taken for sequencing was peripheral blood. These receptors all stem from a woman of 80 years or more with acute or convalescent COVID-19.

The chain recombines TRBV6-2 or TRBV6-3 with TRBJ1-2, with 8 positions matching TRBD1. Germline-derived CDR1 and CDR2 are MNHEY and SVGEGT. CDR3 length: 14 amino acids. Unmatched junction bases numbered 4, after V lost 2 bases and J lost 5 bases. CDR3 nucleotide sequence: TGTGCCAGCAGTTACGGGACAGGCCTTTATGGCTACACCTTC. This gives the protein CASSYGTGLYGYTF.

This clone came up once. This sequence joins TRBV4-3 and TRBJ1-3; a possible D gene is TRBD1 (6 bases). The V end lost 0 bases, the J end lost 1 base, and 7 bases lay between the germline ends. There are 15 residues in the CDR3. Per germline, CDR1 LGHNA and CDR2 YSLEER. CDR3 amino acids: CASSQEQGSGNTIYF. The CDR3 bases are TGCGCCAGCAGCCAAGAGCAGGGGTCTGGAAACACCATATATTTT.

The sample holds one count of this clone. V and J are TRBV5-1 and TRBJ1-2; D is perhaps TRBD1 (6 bases). V was pared by 1 base and J by 7 bases, with 8 bases between. Germline V gene lookup returns CDR1 SGHRS and CDR2 YFSETQ. CDR3 length: 12 amino acids. CDR3 in DNA: TGCGCCAGCAGCTTGAAGGACAGTGGCTACACCTTC. It encodes CASSLKDSGYTF.

In its sample, this clone was seen once. The rearrangement joins TRBV6-2 or TRBV6-3 to TRBJ2-7; tentative D call: TRBD2 (5 bases). Looked up from germline, CDR1 is MNHEY and CDR2 is SVGEGT. This CDR3 contains 15 residues. V shed 1 base and J shed 6 bases, with 16 bases lying between them. This CDR3 reads CASSYLATWSGEQYF. The DNA of the CDR3 is TGTGCCAGCAGTTACTTAGCGACGTGGTCTGGCGAGCAGTACTTC.

This clone was picked up a small number of times. The V gene is TRBV2, the J gene TRBJ1-4; a possible D gene is TRBD1 (5 bases). Trimming left V 3 bases short and J 6 bases short, with 20 bases between. The germline V gene has CDR1 SNHLY and CDR2 FYNNEI. The CDR3 spans 17 residues. DNA for the CDR3: TGTGCCAGCAGTGACTATGGCGGGGGAGATGGGGATGAAAAACTGTTTTTT. Translating gives CASSDYGGGDGDEKLFF.

This rearrangement joins TRBV15 to TRBJ1-6, with D maybe TRBD1 (6 bases). The CDR3 length is 18 residues. Between the trimmed V and J ends, which lost 6 bases and 0 bases, there was a span of 18 bases. The germline CDR1 and CDR2 sequences are LNHNV and YYDKDF (reference sequence). This CDR3 reads CATREDSAYSSYNSPLHF. Written as DNA, the CDR3 is TGTGCCACCAGAGAGGACAGTGCCTATAGCTCCTATAATTCACCCCTCCACTTT.

V usage is TRBV5-1 and J usage is TRBJ2-3, with 11 bases fitting TRBD2. CDR3 length: 15 residues. Germline V lookup: CDR1 SGHRS, CDR2 YFSETQ. V was clipped by 4 bases and J by 4 bases; unmatched bases: 5. The CDR3 coding sequence is TGCGCCAGCAGCCAACTAGCGGGGGCAGCAGATACGCAGTATTTT. Amino acid sequence: CASSQLAGAADTQYF.

This sequence joins TRBV6-6 and TRBJ1-4, with 7 bases lining up with TRBD1. V shed 1 base, J shed 4 bases, and the junction held 6 bases outside the gene matches. The germline V gene encodes CDR1 MNHNY and CDR2 SVGAGI (reference sequence). The CDR3 extends over 16 amino acids. In DNA, the CDR3 is TGTGCCAGCAGTTACTATGGACAGGCGAATAATGAAAAACTGTTTTTT. It is translated as CASSYYGQANNEKLFF.

The V gene is TRBV2, the J gene TRBJ2-5, with TRBD2 as a possible D gene (7 bases). Germline V gives CDR1 SNHLY, CDR2 FYNNEI. Trimming cost V 7 bases and J 4 bases, with 13 bases left between them. The CDR3 is made up of 13 amino acids. The CDR3 DNA reads TGTGCCAGCAAAGGGGGGGCCATAGAGACCCAGTACTTC. Protein sequence: CASKGGAIETQYF.

In regard to this clone: The junction departs from germline at one end; a sequencing error may be responsible. This chain uses TRBV28 with TRBJ2-7; D is perhaps TRBD2 (7 bases). The germline gives CDR1 MDHEN, CDR2 SYDVKM. This CDR3 has 14 amino acids. CDR3 protein: CASSLVGGGPSLHF. CDR3 nucleotides: TGTGCCAGCAGTTTGGTGGGGGGGGGCCCTTCTCTACACTTC.

The chain's CDR3 is CAWTSARTQYF. CDR3 sequence (DNA): TGTGCCTGGACCTCTGCTAGGACCCAGTACTTC. The chain is built from TRBV30 and TRBJ2-5; D ambiguous. Germline CDR1 GTSNPN, CDR2 SVGIG (reference sequence). The CDR3 length is 11 residues. Trimming removed 4 bases from V and 7 bases from J, with 10 bases in between. Using reference TRBV30 and TRBJ2-5 for the parts outside the CDR3, the full variable domain is SQTIHQWPATLVQPVGSPLSLECTVEGTSNPNLYWYRQAAGRGLQLLFYSVGIGQISSEVPQNLSASRPQDRQFILSSKKLLLSDSGFYLCAWTSARTQYFGPGTRLLVL.